Listed below are T cell receptor beta chains from one sample, sequenced in a study of T cell repertoires in cytomegalovirus infection. TCRdb itself ran the reads through MiXCR, one entry per CDR3 protein. This table has roughly 140,000 distinct CDR3 sequences, about a quarter appearing once. Sequenced sample: PBMCs. Receptor source: a human donor in good health (CMV status not recorded). Some clones in this sample may be carry-over from other donors' samples. Each CDR3 is given with its conserved first and last residue. A D gene is named only where the DNA matches it firmly. Clone size is stated in some rows and not others, as once, few, many or a class when expanded.

many TRBJ2-2 - TRBV7-2 TGTGCCAGCAGCCCGTTCGGGGGCGGGGAGCTGTTTTTT CASSPFGGGELFF
- TRBJ1-6 - TRBV2 TGTGCCAGCAGCGGTCATGGACAGTCTAATTCACCCCTCCACTTT CASSGHGQSNSPLHF
many TRBJ2-3 TRBD2 TRBV7-8 TGTGCCAGCAGCTCCTGGACTAGCGTTAAAACAGATACGCAGTATTTT CASSSWTSVKTDTQYF
many TRBJ2-1 TRBD1 TRBV7-8 TGTGCCAGCAGTCAAGACAGGGCGTCCTACAATGAGCAGTTCTTC CASSQDRASYNEQFF
- TRBJ2-3 - TRBV6-6 TGTGCCAGCAGTTACTTGAACGCAGATACGCAGTATTTT CASSYLNADTQYF
many TRBJ1-5 - TRBV7-8 TGTGCCAGCAGCTCCCCGGGCGGCCAGCCCCAGCATTTT CASSSPGGQPQHF
many TRBJ1-1 - TRBV7-6 TGTGCCAGCAGCTCCGGGGGGGTACAGGGTACTGAAGCTTTCTTT CASSSGGVQGTEAFF
- TRBJ1-6 - TRBV2 TGTGCCAGCAGTGGTCTGCCAGGGAGCTCCTATAATTCACCCCTCCACTTT CASSGLPGSSYNSPLHF
few TRBJ2-7 - TRBV10-3 TGTGCCATCATGGCAGGAGGCCCCTACGAGCAGTACTTC CAIMAGGPYEQYF
- TRBJ2-5 - TRBV7-9 TGTGCCAGCAGCTTCCCCCTAAGACAAGAGACCCAGTACTTC CASSFPLRQETQYF
few TRBJ2-2 - TRBV5-1 TGCGCCAGCAGCCCGCAGGGCGGGGAGCTGTTTTTT CASSPQGGELFF
few TRBJ1-2 - TRBV6-5 TGTGCCAGCAGTTACGGGGGTGCCCAACGTCTTCGCGATGGCTACACCTTC CASSYGGAQRLRDGYTF
many TRBJ2-3 - TRBV7-2 TGTGCCAGCAGCTCTATGGGCCCTTGGGGGGCTGAGGGGGGTACGCAGTATTTT CASSSMGPWGAEGGTQYF
- TRBJ2-2 - TRBV18 TGTGCCAGCTCACCGAAAGGGGCCGGGGAGCTGTTTTTT CASSPKGAGELFF
- TRBJ2-1 - TRBV19 TGTGCCAGTAGTGGCGGGGCGGTCTACAATGAGCAGTTCTTC CASSGGAVYNEQFF
few TRBJ2-7 - TRBV28 TGTGCCAGCCTCGGGGTCTTCGGTGAGCAGTACTTC CASLGVFGEQYF
- TRBJ2-7 TRBD2 TRBV28 TGTGCCAGCAGTATCTCGCCTGGGACTAGCGGGCGCTACGAGCAGTACTTC CASSISPGTSGRYEQYF
- TRBJ1-3 - TRBV3-1 TGTGCCAGCAGCCTCCGACAGTCTAGCTCTGGAAACACCATATATTTT CASSLRQSSSGNTIYF
- TRBJ2-7 TRBD1 TRBV20-1 TGCAGTGCGGACAGGGGGCTGGGCGAGCAGTACTTC CSADRGLGEQYF
many TRBJ2-2 - TRBV7-3 TGTGCCAGCAGCCCAGGAACAGGGAGGGCGGACACCGGGGAGCTGTTTTTT CASSPGTGRADTGELFF
- TRBJ1-4 - TRBV27 TGTGCCAGCAGTTCATTGGGCGCAACTAATGAAATACTGTTTTTT CASSSLGATNEILFF
- TRBJ1-1 TRBD1 TRBV7-9 TGTGCCAGCAGCCCCCAGACAGGGGGCTTTGGGACTGAAGCTTTCTTT CASSPQTGGFGTEAFF
- TRBJ2-5 TRBD2 TRBV18 TGTGCCAGCTCACCACTTGGCGGGGGAGAGACCCAGTACTTC CASSPLGGGETQYF